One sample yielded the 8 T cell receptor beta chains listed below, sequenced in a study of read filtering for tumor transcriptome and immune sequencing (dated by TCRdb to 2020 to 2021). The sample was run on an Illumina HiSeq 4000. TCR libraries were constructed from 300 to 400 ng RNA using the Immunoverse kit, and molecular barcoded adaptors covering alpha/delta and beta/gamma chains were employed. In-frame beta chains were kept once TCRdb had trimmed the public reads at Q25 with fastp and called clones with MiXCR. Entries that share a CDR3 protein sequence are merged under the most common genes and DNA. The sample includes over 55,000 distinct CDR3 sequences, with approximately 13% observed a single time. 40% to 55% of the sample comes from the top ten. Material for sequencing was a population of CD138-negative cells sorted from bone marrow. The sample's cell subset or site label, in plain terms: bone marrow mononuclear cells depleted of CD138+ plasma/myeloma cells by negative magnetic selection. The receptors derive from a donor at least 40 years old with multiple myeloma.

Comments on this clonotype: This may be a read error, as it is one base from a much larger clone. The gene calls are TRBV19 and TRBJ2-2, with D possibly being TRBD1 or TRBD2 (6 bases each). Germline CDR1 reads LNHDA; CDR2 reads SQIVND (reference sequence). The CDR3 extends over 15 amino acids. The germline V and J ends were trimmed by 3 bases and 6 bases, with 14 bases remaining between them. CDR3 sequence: CASSIGQGTAGELFF. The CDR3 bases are TGTGCCAGTAGTATCGGGCAGGGGACTGCCGGGGAGCTGTTTTTT.

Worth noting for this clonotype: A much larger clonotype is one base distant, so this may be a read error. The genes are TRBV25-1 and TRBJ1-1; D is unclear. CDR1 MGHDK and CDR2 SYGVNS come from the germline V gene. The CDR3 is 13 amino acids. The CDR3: CASRYGMNTEASF. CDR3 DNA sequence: TGTGCCAGCAGATATGGTATGAACACTGAAGCTTCCTTT.

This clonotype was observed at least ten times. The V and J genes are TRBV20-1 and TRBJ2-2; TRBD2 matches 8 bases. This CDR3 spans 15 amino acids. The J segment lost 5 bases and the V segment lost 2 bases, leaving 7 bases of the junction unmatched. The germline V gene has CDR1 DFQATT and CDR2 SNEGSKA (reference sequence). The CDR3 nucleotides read TGCAGTGCTAGACCAGGGACTAGTCGGACCGGGGAGCTGTTTTTT. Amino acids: CSARPGTSRTGELFF.

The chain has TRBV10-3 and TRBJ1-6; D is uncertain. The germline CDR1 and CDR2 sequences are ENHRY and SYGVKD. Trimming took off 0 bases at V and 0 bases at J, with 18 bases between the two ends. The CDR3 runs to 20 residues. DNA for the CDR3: TGTGCCATCAGTGAGTCTCTCGCCAGAACTTCGAGCTCCTATAATTCACCCCTCCACTTT. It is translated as CAISESLARTSSSYNSPLHF.

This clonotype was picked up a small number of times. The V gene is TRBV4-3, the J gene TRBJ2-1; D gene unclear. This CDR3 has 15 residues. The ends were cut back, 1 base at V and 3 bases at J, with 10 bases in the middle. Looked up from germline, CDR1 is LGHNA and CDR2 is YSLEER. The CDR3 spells CASSQGQRGYNEQFF. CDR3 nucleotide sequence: TGCGCCAGCAGCCAAGGGCAAAGAGGCTACAATGAGCAGTTCTTC.

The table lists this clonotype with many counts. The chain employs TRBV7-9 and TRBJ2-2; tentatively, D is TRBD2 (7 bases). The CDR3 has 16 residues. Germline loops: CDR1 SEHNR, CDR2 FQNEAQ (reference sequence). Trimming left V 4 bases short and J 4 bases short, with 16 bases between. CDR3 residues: CASSSSSGGGTGELFF. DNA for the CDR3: TGTGCCAGCAGCTCCTCTAGCGGAGGGGGCACCGGGGAGCTGTTTTTT.

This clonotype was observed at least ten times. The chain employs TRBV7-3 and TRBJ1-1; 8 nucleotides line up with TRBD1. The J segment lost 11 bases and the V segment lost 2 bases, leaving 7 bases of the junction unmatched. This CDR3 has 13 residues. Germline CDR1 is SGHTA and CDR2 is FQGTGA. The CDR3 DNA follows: TGTGCCAGCAGCTTATCTACAGGGGGGGATGCTTTCTTT. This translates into CASSLSTGGDAFF.

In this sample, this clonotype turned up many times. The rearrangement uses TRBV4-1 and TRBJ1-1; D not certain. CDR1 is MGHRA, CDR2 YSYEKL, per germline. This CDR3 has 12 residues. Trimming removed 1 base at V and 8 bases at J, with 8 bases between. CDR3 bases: TGCGCCAGCAGCCAAGGTTACCTCGAAGCTTTCTTT. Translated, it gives CASSQGYLEAFF.